This TCR beta chain was documented in a study of blood T cell repertoires in COVID-19. The CDR3 runs 15 residues. Deletions cut 2 bases from V and 4 bases from J, with 10 bases between. Germline V gene sequence: CDR1 SGHRS, CDR2 YFSETQ. Participant reports of clinical history set cohort assignment. Original analysis: Reference gene primer amplification yielded estimated nucleated cell counts. The protocol was immunoSEQ multiplex PCR, while the TCRdb copy is restricted to in-frame clones and leaves out a portion. V and J calls and clone size are as listed in that table; D and trimming were resolved from the DNA. The sample has approximately 230,000 clones, about nine tenths seen once.

Sequenced: PBMCs or T cells enriched from blood (not recorded which). This clonotype was obtained from a man between 18 and 35 years old who had recovered from COVID-19. The gene calls are TRBV5-1 and TRBJ2-6; possibly TRBD1 for D (6 bases). The CDR3 bases are TGCGCCAGCAGCTTCTCAGGGGCCGGGGCCAACGTCCTGACTTTC. It translates to CASSFSGAGANVLTF.